A single sample gave rise to the 8 T cell receptor beta chains below, sequenced in a study of blood T cell repertoires in COVID-19. Sequenced by immunoSEQ multiplex PCR; TCRdb stores in-frame clones only, minus some. The profile shows about 380,000 clones, about 85% of them singletons. Specimen: peripheral blood. These receptors were obtained from a woman between 18 and 29 years old with acute or convalescent COVID-19.

The chain links TRBV27 to TRBJ1-2; 8 positions match TRBD1. The CDR3 has 14 amino acids. J was trimmed by 6 bases and V by 7 bases; bases with no gene match: 10. CDR1 is MNHEY, CDR2 SMNVEV, per germline (reference sequence). The CDR3 reads CASTKLGTGDGYTF. The DNA of the CDR3 is TGTGCCAGCACGAAGCTCGGGACAGGAGATGGCTACACCTTC.

The chain joins TRBV7-9 to TRBJ1-1, with TRBD1 identical over 7 bases. CDR1 and CDR2 from the germline V gene are SEHNR and FQNEAQ (reference sequence). After removal of 2 bases from V and 2 bases from J, the junction contained 5 bases not matched to a gene. The CDR3 has 15 residues. CDR3 nucleotide sequence: TGTGCCAGCAGCTTACCGCGACAGGGAAACACTGAAGCTTTCTTT. Protein: CASSLPRQGNTEAFF.

The V call is TRBV29-1, the J call TRBJ2-5, with 7 bases aligning to TRBD2. V gave up 7 bases and J gave up 1 base; unmatched junction bases: 9. The CDR3 is 14 residues long. CDR1 SQVTM and CDR2 ANQGSEA come from the germline V gene. CDR3 loop: CSAGRRGSQETQYF. DNA of the CDR3: TGCAGCGCTGGACGACGCGGGAGCCAAGAGACCCAGTACTTC.

Comments on this clone: One end of the junction fails to match germline, which may point to a read error. The chain carries TRBV6-5 and TRBJ1-1, with D possibly TRBD1 on 5 matching bases. Germline V CDR1 and CDR2: MNHEY, SVGAGI. The CDR3 is 13 amino acids. The CDR3 DNA reads as TGTGCCACCAGTCCGGGGACTGGCACTGAAGCTTTCTTT. It encodes CATSPGTGTEAFF.

The genes are TRBV7-2 and TRBJ1-2, with D unclear. The length of the CDR3 is 12 residues. Trimming removed 1 base from V and 5 bases from J, with 5 bases in between. Germline CDR1 and CDR2: SGHTA and FQGNSA. The DNA of the CDR3 is TGTGCCAGCAGCTTAGGAGATTATGGCTACACCTTC. It codes for CASSLGDYGYTF.

The CDR3 protein is CASQPTSGIVSSYNEQFF. CDR3 coding DNA: TGTGCCAGCCAGCCGACTAGCGGGATCGTGAGCTCCTACAATGAGCAGTTCTTC. The chain is built from TRBV27 and TRBJ2-1, with 11 positions matching TRBD2. Germline V gives CDR1 MNHEY, CDR2 SMNVEV (reference sequence). The CDR3 runs to 18 residues. The junction had 12 bases not matched to a gene; V was cut back by 8 bases and J by 0 bases.

The gene calls are TRBV19 and TRBJ2-1, with D hard to call. This CDR3 is built from 15 residues. The V gene's germline CDR1 is LNHDA and CDR2 SQIVND (reference sequence). Trimming took off 5 bases at V and 0 bases at J, with 11 bases between the two ends. The CDR3 nucleotides read TGTGCCAGTAGTTTATTACCTAACTCCTACAATGAGCAGTTCTTC. Translation: CASSLLPNSYNEQFF.

V usage is TRBV5-4 and J usage is TRBJ2-7; possibly TRBD2 for D (5 bases). V was cut by 0 bases and J by 3 bases, with 10 bases left in between. Germline values: CDR1 SGHNT, CDR2 YYREEE (reference sequence). This CDR3 region has 14 residues. The CDR3 DNA is TGTGCCAGCAGCTTGGACGGGGAGTTCTACGAGCAGTACTTC. Translation: CASSLDGEFYEQYF.